Following are 32 T cell receptor beta chains from one sample sequenced in a study of neoadjuvant anti-PD-1 for oral cavity cancer. Assay used: immunoSEQ multiplex PCR; TCRdb lists only in-frame clones, some missing. The sample gives under 10,000 clones, approximately 62% of which show up once; 2.5% to 3.5% is in the top ten. Stated time point: after neoadjuvant nivolumab, at surgical resection. The sequences come from PBMCs, collected after nivolumab (anti-PD-1) treatment. These receptors all stem from a person between 40 and 79 years old with oral cavity squamous cell carcinoma.

CDR3 sequence reads: CASSEGGSYNEQFF. The DNA of the CDR3 is TGTGCCAGCAGCGAGGGAGGCTCCTACAATGAGCAGTTCTTC. The chain uses TRBV5-4 and TRBJ2-1; the D gene is possibly TRBD2 (6 bases). Germline V CDR1 and CDR2: SGHNT, YYREEE (reference sequence). This CDR3 is 14 amino acids long. The V end lost 4 bases, the J end lost 0 bases, and 8 bases lay between the germline ends.

This clone has more than one count but fewer than ten. The chain links TRBV7-2 to TRBJ1-6; 7 bases align to TRBD1. The ends lost 5 bases at V and 5 bases at J; junction bases unmatched: 6. The CDR3 sequence is 15 residues long. Germline assignment: CDR1 SGHTA and CDR2 FQGNSA. The chain's CDR3 is CASSLQGTDNSPLHF. The CDR3 nucleotides are TGTGCCAGCAGCCTACAGGGGACCGATAATTCACCCCTCCACTTT.

This clone has only one observation. The gene calls are TRBV7-2 and TRBJ2-6; D might be TRBD2 (6 bases). Germline V gene sequence: CDR1 SGHTA, CDR2 FQGNSA. Trimming took off 8 bases at V and 0 bases at J, with 11 bases between the two ends. The CDR3 totals 15 residues. As DNA, the CDR3 is TGTGCCAGCCGGGTGGGGGGCTCTGGGGCCAACGTCCTGACTTTC. It codes for CASRVGGSGANVLTF.

V is TRBV5-6 and J is TRBJ1-1; no reliable D call. CDR1 and CDR2 (germline): SGHDT, YYEEEE. V lost 1 base and J lost 8, with 12 bases in between. The CDR3 has 13 residues. CDR3 sequence (DNA): TGTGCCAGCAGCTTGAAGGCGTTGGGCGAAGCTTTCTTT. As protein: CASSLKALGEAFF. Based on the CDR3 plus reference TRBV5-6 and TRBJ1-1, the full variable domain is DAGVTQSPTHLIKTRGQQVTLRCSPKSGHDTVSWYQQALGQGPQFIFQYYEEEERQRGNFPDRFSGHQFPNYSSELNVNALLLGDSALYLCASSLKALGEAFFGQGTRLTVV.

This sequence joins TRBV6-5 and TRBJ2-7; D ambiguous. The V gene's germline CDR1 is MNHEY and CDR2 SVGAGI. The CDR3 extends over 12 amino acids. V gave up 4 bases and J gave up 5 bases, with 9 bases separating them. Here the CDR3 reads CASSSSKNEQYF. The CDR3 DNA reads as TGTGCCAGCAGTTCTTCAAAAAACGAGCAGTACTTC.

The table lists this clone with a few counts. V gene TRBV11-2 combines with J gene TRBJ2-3; no reliable D call. This CDR3 has 14 amino acids. The V gene's germline CDR1 is SGHAT and CDR2 FQNNGV. The ends were cut back, 2 bases at V and 1 base at J, with 7 bases in the middle. The CDR3 reads CASSLLLRTDTQYF. CDR3 sequence (DNA): TGTGCCAGCAGCTTATTACTACGCACAGATACGCAGTATTTT.

This chain joins TRBV27 and TRBJ2-7, with D possibly called TRBD1 or TRBD2 (5 bases each). The CDR3 is 15 amino acids. Germline assignment: CDR1 MNHEY and CDR2 SMNVEV (reference sequence). V was shortened by 5 bases and J by 0 bases, with 14 bases between the two germline ends. CDR3 in DNA: TGTGCCAGCAGTGCCCCCGGGGACCCCTCCTACGAGCAGTACTTC. It yields the protein CASSAPGDPSYEQYF.

This chain links TRBV5-6 with TRBJ2-7, with 9 bases that match TRBD1. The V segment lost 3 bases and the J segment 5 bases; nucleotides outside the gene matches: 9. There are 15 residues in the CDR3. CDR1 and CDR2 from the germline V gene are SGHDT and YYEEEE. The CDR3 sequence is CASSSRDRVGDEQYF. Here the CDR3 DNA reads TGTGCCAGCAGCTCCCGGGACAGGGTAGGTGACGAGCAGTACTTC.

This chain joins TRBV15 and TRBJ2-3; 8 nucleotides line up with TRBD2. The CDR3 contains 15 residues. Germline V CDR1 and CDR2: LNHNV, YYDKDF (reference sequence). The trim removed 0 bases at V and 4 bases at J, leaving 3 bases unmatched. CDR3 residues: CATSRDAGGADTQYF. In DNA, the CDR3 is TGTGCCACCAGCAGAGATGCGGGGGGCGCAGATACGCAGTATTTT.

V usage is TRBV19 and J usage is TRBJ1-1; a weak D match, TRBD1 (5 bases). Germline CDR1 LNHDA, CDR2 SQIVND (reference sequence). This CDR3 contains 15 residues. The ends were cut back, 3 bases at V and 5 bases at J, with 16 bases in the middle. The CDR3 nucleotides are TGTGCCAGTAGTATTAGCTTGCAGGGAGGGACTGAAGCTTTCTTT. Its protein product is CASSISLQGGTEAFF.

V is TRBV9 and J is TRBJ1-1; maybe TRBD1 (5 bases). Germline V CDR1 and CDR2: SGDLS, YYNGEE. The CDR3 has 16 residues. V dropped 0 bases and J dropped 4 bases, with 16 bases sitting between them. The CDR3 DNA reads as TGTGCCAGCAGCGTAGAGGATACTGGGGCGAGCACTGAAGCTTTCTTT. Its translation: CASSVEDTGASTEAFF. Variable domain in full (rest from reference TRBV9 and TRBJ1-1): DSGVTQTPKHLITATGQRVTLRCSPRSGDLSVYWYQQSLDQGLQFLIQYYNGEERAKGNILERFSAQQFPDLHSELNLSSLELGDSALYFCASSVEDTGASTEAFFGQGTRLTVV.

The rearrangement joins TRBV2 to TRBJ1-2, with a weak D call TRBD1 (6 bases). The CDR3 spans 12 residues. Deletions cut 8 bases from V and 4 bases from J, with 11 bases between. CDR1 SNHLY and CDR2 FYNNEI come from the germline V gene. The CDR3 loop reads CASLRTVYGYTF. CDR3 in DNA: TGTGCCAGCTTACGGACAGTCTATGGCTACACCTTC. Full variable domain (remainder filled in from reference TRBV2 and TRBJ1-2): EPEVTQTPSHQVTQMGQEVILRCVPISNHLYFYWYRQILGQKVEFLVSFYNNEISEKSEIFDDQFSVERPDGSNFTLKIRSTKLEDSAMYFCASLRTVYGYTFGSGTRLTVV.

V usage is TRBV4-2 and J usage is TRBJ2-4; tentative D call: TRBD2 (5 bases). Germline CDR1 is LGHNA and CDR2 is YNFKEQ. The CDR3 consists of 16 residues. Trimming stripped 0 bases from V and 3 bases from J, with 12 bases between. CDR3 coding DNA: TGTGCCAGCAGCCAAGATCCCGGGGTTGGCAAAAACATTCAGTACTTC. The encoded protein is CASSQDPGVGKNIQYF.

This clone was picked up one time. The chain links TRBV4-3 to TRBJ2-4; D may be TRBD2 (5 bases). Trimming took off 4 bases at V and 6 bases at J, with 16 bases between the two ends. The CDR3 has 15 residues. Germline CDR1 LGHNA, CDR2 YSLEER. The CDR3 is CASSRGIELGNIQYF. DNA of the CDR3: TGCGCCAGCAGCCGAGGAATCGAACTAGGAAACATTCAGTACTTC.

The chain is built from TRBV11-2 and TRBJ2-7; no clear D gene. This CDR3 has 13 amino acids. Germline-derived CDR1 and CDR2 are SGHAT and FQNNGV. Trimming shortened V by 1 base and J by 6 bases, and 10 bases separated the two germline ends. The CDR3 protein is CASSLVAGREQYF. CDR3 coding DNA: TGTGCCAGCAGCTTAGTGGCAGGTCGCGAGCAGTACTTC.

The rearrangement uses TRBV5-4 and TRBJ1-3; 8 bases fit TRBD1. Looked up from germline, CDR1 is SGHNT and CDR2 is YYREEE (reference sequence). The J segment lost 4 bases and the V segment lost 1 base, leaving 10 bases of the junction unmatched. This CDR3 is built from 17 residues. CDR3 nucleotides: TGTGCCAGCAGCTTGCAAACAGGGGGTAGAGGAGGAAACACCATATATTTT. Translating gives CASSLQTGGRGGNTIYF.

The chain couples TRBV30 to TRBJ2-7; 7 bases match TRBD1. CDR1 is GTSNPN, CDR2 SVGIG, per germline (reference sequence). This CDR3 has 16 residues. With 3 bases clipped from V and 0 bases from J, the junction kept 11 bases outside the gene matches. CDR3 amino acids: CAWSPLDRAASYEQYF. The CDR3 nucleotides are TGTGCCTGGAGCCCTTTAGACAGGGCAGCCTCCTACGAGCAGTACTTC.

V usage is TRBV27 and J usage is TRBJ2-1, with 11 nucleotides matching TRBD2. The CDR3 has 15 amino acids. Germline values: CDR1 MNHEY, CDR2 SMNVEV (reference sequence). Trimming took 5 bases from V and 4 from J; bases not matched to a gene: 4. CDR3 protein: CASSTRLAGYNEQFF. The CDR3 region has the DNA TGTGCCAGCAGTACCAGACTAGCGGGGTACAATGAGCAGTTCTTC.

This clone showed up just a few times. The chain carries TRBV10-1 and TRBJ1-1; tentative D call: TRBD1 (5 bases). The germline V gene encodes CDR1 WNHNN and CDR2 SYGVQD (reference sequence). V lost 4 bases, J lost 6 bases, and 15 bases lay in between. This CDR3 has 14 residues. In nucleotides, the CDR3 is TGCGCCAGCAGTGGTTCGACAGCTCTCCCTGAAGCTTTCTTT. Protein: CASSGSTALPEAFF.

In its sample, this clone is medium-sized (0.01 to 0.1%). The chain has TRBV5-8 and TRBJ1-2; maybe TRBD1 (6 bases). Germline V CDR1 and CDR2: SGHTS, YDEGEE. This CDR3 region has 15 residues. V lost 3 bases to trimming and J lost 1 base, with 13 bases between them. CDR3 protein: CASSSGGGINYGYTF. As DNA, the CDR3 is TGTGCCAGCAGCTCTGGAGGGGGGATTAACTATGGCTACACCTTC.

This rearrangement joins TRBV5-6 to TRBJ2-2; D might be TRBD1 or TRBD2, each matching 5 bases. CDR3 size: 14 residues. With 5 bases removed from V and 2 bases from J, the gap between germline ends came to 10 bases. Germline loops: CDR1 SGHDT, CDR2 YYEEEE. CDR3 DNA sequence: TGTGCCAGCAGGACGGGACGAAACACCGGGGAGCTGTTTTTT. Translation gives CASRTGRNTGELFF.

The rearrangement joins TRBV7-2 to TRBJ2-1; 12 bases are a match to TRBD2. J was trimmed by 0 bases and V by 2 bases; bases with no gene match: 8. CDR1 is SGHTA and CDR2 is FQGNSA in the germline V gene. CDR3 length equals 19 residues. CDR3 nucleotides: TGTGCCAGCAGCTTAAGGGGACTAGCGGGCGTGAGCTCCTACAATGAGCAGTTCTTC. This translates into CASSLRGLAGVSSYNEQFF.

This clone occurred a few times. The V and J genes are TRBV5-5 and TRBJ1-2; TRBD1 matches at 7 bases. CDR3 length: 15 residues. The trim removed 4 bases at V and 5 bases at J, leaving 11 bases unmatched. Germline V gene data show CDR1 as SGHKS and CDR2 as YYEKEE (reference sequence). The CDR3 nucleotides read TGTGCCAGCAGCCCGTCGGGACAGCAACGTTATGGCTACACCTTC. Translated, it gives CASSPSGQQRYGYTF.

This clone was counted between two and nine times. Here the CDR3 reads CASSLNAQGTEAFF. CDR3 DNA sequence: TGCGCCAGCAGCTTGAATGCCCAAGGCACTGAAGCTTTCTTT. V is TRBV5-1 and J is TRBJ1-1; D remains unclear. The CDR3 length is 14 residues. Germline-derived CDR1 and CDR2 are SGHRS and YFSETQ. Trimming left V 1 base short and J 4 bases short, with 11 bases between.

The rearrangement joins TRBV7-2 to TRBJ2-6; D remains ambiguous. This CDR3 is 14 amino acids long. The V gene lost 4 bases and the J gene lost 3 bases, with 7 bases spanning the gap. Per germline, CDR1 SGHTA and CDR2 FQGNSA. CDR3 residues: CASSSVSGANVLTF. The CDR3 nucleotides read TGTGCCAGCAGCTCCGTAAGTGGGGCCAACGTCCTGACTTTC.

The chain has TRBV6-5 and TRBJ2-3; no definite D call. V was cut by 6 bases and J by 6 bases, with 10 bases left in between. The CDR3 sequence is 12 residues long. CDR1 and CDR2 (germline): MNHEY, SVGAGI. The CDR3 region is CASSSVGDTQYF. The CDR3 nucleotides are TGTGCCAGCAGCTCGGTGGGGGATACGCAGTATTTT.

V gene TRBV5-1 combines with J gene TRBJ2-2; tentatively, D is TRBD2 (7 bases). The V gene's germline CDR1 is SGHRS and CDR2 YFSETQ. V lost 4 bases and J lost 6, with 16 bases in between. The CDR3 totals 15 residues. In DNA form, the CDR3 reads TGCGCCAGCAGCGTTACAGGGAGGGCCTCCGGGGAGCTGTTTTTT. Its protein product is CASSVTGRASGELFF.

The V call is TRBV4-1, the J call TRBJ1-6; D uncertain. Germline CDR1 reads MGHRA; CDR2 reads YSYEKL. The CDR3 has 14 residues. The V and J ends lost 0 bases and 9 bases respectively, with 9 bases between them. As DNA, the CDR3 is TGCGCCAGCAGCCAAGAAATGGCGGTTTCACCCCTCCACTTT. Protein sequence: CASSQEMAVSPLHF.

This clone was counted once. V gene TRBV11-2 combines with J gene TRBJ2-2, with 8 bases fitting TRBD1. CDR1 is SGHAT and CDR2 is FQNNGV in the germline V gene. The CDR3 is made up of 14 amino acids. V gave up 5 bases and J gave up 5 bases; unmatched junction bases: 4. The DNA for the CDR3 is TGTGCCAGCAGCCCGGACAGGGCAACCGGGGAGCTGTTTTTT. Protein: CASSPDRATGELFF.

The table lists this clone with a few counts. The rearrangement links TRBV19 to TRBJ1-2; tentatively, D is TRBD1 (5 bases). Germline V gives CDR1 LNHDA, CDR2 SQIVND (reference sequence). V lost 1 base and J 6 bases, leaving 9 bases between the germline ends. CDR3 length: 13 residues. CDR3 DNA sequence: TGTGCCAGTAGTATAGGGGGCGGCGATGGCTACACCTTC. Its protein is CASSIGGGDGYTF.

The chain joins TRBV27 to TRBJ2-5; D unresolved. The CDR3 sequence is 12 residues long. CDR1 is MNHEY, CDR2 SMNVEV, per germline (reference sequence). V dropped 3 bases and J dropped 5 bases, with 7 bases sitting between them. CDR3 region: CASSLVEETQYF. CDR3 nucleotide sequence: TGTGCCAGCAGTTTGGTCGAGGAGACCCAGTACTTC.

The chain combines TRBV12-5 with TRBJ1-6, with 7 nucleotides matching TRBD1. V trimming: 7 bases; J trimming: 7 bases; junction bases outside the gene matches: 7. This CDR3 spans 14 amino acids. Germline V gene data show CDR1 as LGHNT and CDR2 as FRNRAP. The CDR3 DNA reads as TGTGCTAGTGCCGAAGGGGGCCGAAATTCACCCCTCCACTTT. It yields the protein CASAEGGRNSPLHF.